The entry that follows covers one TCR beta chain sequence. Antigen unknown. Trimming at V came to 5 bases and at J to 2 bases, leaving 10 bases not matched to a gene. There are 16 residues in the CDR3. The V gene's germline CDR1 is SEHNR and CDR2 FQNEAQ (reference sequence). The sample belongs to a study of T cells after yellow fever vaccination. In TCRdb, the 5' RACE reads were re-called with MiXCR into one record per CDR3 protein. Seen here are 620,000 or so distinct CDR3 sequences, over 9% observed once, and the top ten hold under 15%. Study-wide results and caveats: CD4 and CD8 compartments shared a small share of clonotypes. After the booster, about 95% of CD4 and approximately 90% of CD8 primary-response clones were re-detected. Any FACS-sorted repertoire could hold abundant clonotypes that contaminate it from the bulk population.

The source was PBMCs, collected on the day of the yellow fever booster vaccination. The source of this sequence is a man aged 25 to 40 who received the YFV17D yellow fever vaccine. V usage is TRBV7-9 and J usage is TRBJ2-5; 8 nucleotides agree with TRBD2. The CDR3: CASSPPKRGLQETQYF. The CDR3 DNA follows: TGTGCCAGCAGCCCCCCCAAGCGGGGGCTACAAGAGACCCAGTACTTC.